Here is one T cell receptor (beta chain) with its context. Its matching antigen is unknown. The data originate from a study of cytomegalovirus exposure and HLA in healthy donors. All the people who gave samples were healthy bone marrow donors. The PCR made use of 60 Vbeta and 13 Jbeta primers. TCRdb's table, derived via immunoSEQ multiplex PCR, lists solely in-frame clones and lacks some. The sample lists around 130,000 clones, roughly 70% occurring once. Study-wide results and limits: The investigators catalogued 150 to 200 TCR beta chains as cytomegalovirus-associated.

V lost 1 base and J 5 bases, leaving 7 bases between the germline ends. The CDR3 loop spans 12 amino acids. Germline CDR1 SGHDT, CDR2 YYEEEE. This receptor was taken from a man between 35 and 55 years old in good health and CMV-seropositive. The sequenced material came from PBMCs. The chain uses TRBV5-6 and TRBJ2-7, with D maybe TRBD1 (5 bases). DNA for the CDR3: TGTGCCAGCAGCTTGTCAGGGAACGAGCAGTACTTC. As protein: CASSLSGNEQYF.